The rows below give T cell receptor beta chains drawn from one sample of a study of blood T cell repertoires in COVID-19. Sequenced by immunoSEQ multiplex PCR; TCRdb stores in-frame clones only, minus some. Of about 310,000 clones in the sample, approximately 90% are singletons; the top ten hold over 9%. The material sequenced was PBMCs or T cells enriched from blood (not recorded which). The receptor set was obtained from a woman between 40 and 55 years old who had recovered from COVID-19. Both conserved end residues are part of each CDR3. Each record gives: J gene, clone size, V gene, D gene, CDR3 DNA, CDR3 protein. D genes are given only for firm matches. The size field is filled for only some rows; it gives once, few, many or a size class.

j_call: TRBJ2-1; clone_size: NA; v_call: TRBV11-3; d_call: TRBD2; cdr3_nt: TGTGCCAGCAGCGCCGGGAGGTACAATGAGCAGTTCTTC; cdr3_aa: CASSAGRYNEQFF
j_call: TRBJ2-2; clone_size: NA; v_call: TRBV27; d_call: TRBD2; cdr3_nt: TGTGCCAGCAAAGACAGCGGGGGAAACACCGGGGAGCTGTTTTTT; cdr3_aa: CASKDSGGNTGELFF
j_call: TRBJ1-1; clone_size: NA; v_call: TRBV3-1/TRBV3-2; d_call: TRBD1; cdr3_nt: TGTGCCAGCAGCCCTGACAGGGGGCGGGACACTGAAGCTTTCTTT; cdr3_aa: CASSPDRGRDTEAFF
j_call: TRBJ2-3; clone_size: NA; v_call: TRBV12-5; d_call: NA; cdr3_nt: TGTGCTAGTGGTTTGGACAGTCATAGCACAGATACGCAGTATTTT; cdr3_aa: CASGLDSHSTDTQYF
j_call: TRBJ1-3; clone_size: NA; v_call: TRBV13; d_call: NA; cdr3_nt: TGTGCCAGCAGCCTACAGCCTGGAAACACCATATATTTT; cdr3_aa: CASSLQPGNTIYF
j_call: TRBJ2-6; clone_size: NA; v_call: TRBV4-3; d_call: TRBD1; cdr3_nt: TGCGCCAGCAGCCAAGATCGGCAGGGGGTTTACTCTGGGGCCAACGTCCTGACTTTC; cdr3_aa: CASSQDRQGVYSGANVLTF
j_call: TRBJ1-1; clone_size: NA; v_call: TRBV7-9; d_call: NA; cdr3_nt: TGTGCCAGCAGCTTTTCGGGGAAGGACACTGAAGCTTTCTTT; cdr3_aa: CASSFSGKDTEAFF
j_call: TRBJ2-7; clone_size: NA; v_call: TRBV9; d_call: NA; cdr3_nt: TGTGCCAGCAGCGTGGATGACAGAGTCTACGAGCAGTACTTC; cdr3_aa: CASSVDDRVYEQYF
j_call: TRBJ1-5; clone_size: NA; v_call: TRBV19; d_call: TRBD1; cdr3_nt: TGTGCCAGTAGGGGGGACAGAAATCAGCCCCAGCATTTT; cdr3_aa: CASRGDRNQPQHF
j_call: TRBJ2-1; clone_size: NA; v_call: TRBV7-8; d_call: TRBD2; cdr3_nt: TGTGCCAGCAGTTGGAGGCAGTCGACTAGCCAACTGAATGAGCAGTTCTTC; cdr3_aa: CASSWRQSTSQLNEQFF
j_call: TRBJ2-2; clone_size: NA; v_call: TRBV7-8; d_call: TRBD2; cdr3_nt: TGTGCCAGCAGCTTAGGAGTAGCGGGGGCGAACACCGGGGAGCTGTTTTTT; cdr3_aa: CASSLGVAGANTGELFF
j_call: TRBJ2-7; clone_size: NA; v_call: TRBV4-3; d_call: TRBD2; cdr3_nt: TGCGCCAGCAGCCAAGATCGAGCGGGAGGGGGCGAGCAGTACTTC; cdr3_aa: CASSQDRAGGGEQYF
j_call: TRBJ2-7; clone_size: NA; v_call: TRBV18; d_call: NA; cdr3_nt: TGTGCCAGCTCACCCCAGAGCGAGGAGCAGTACTTC; cdr3_aa: CASSPQSEEQYF
j_call: TRBJ1-1; clone_size: once; v_call: TRBV6-5; d_call: NA; cdr3_nt: TGTGCCAGCAGTTACTCAAGTACAGGGTTTGGAGCTTTCTTT; cdr3_aa: CASSYSSTGFGAFF
j_call: TRBJ2-2; clone_size: NA; v_call: TRBV5-1; d_call: TRBD1; cdr3_nt: TGCGCCAGCAGCTTGGGAGGTCAGGGGGCGAGCACCGGGGAGCTGTTTTTT; cdr3_aa: CASSLGGQGASTGELFF
j_call: TRBJ1-5; clone_size: NA; v_call: TRBV24-1; d_call: NA; cdr3_nt: TGTGCCACCAGTGGGCCAGGGAATGAGCGGGGGCAGCCCCAGCATTTT; cdr3_aa: CATSGPGNERGQPQHF
j_call: TRBJ2-3; clone_size: NA; v_call: TRBV27; d_call: NA; cdr3_nt: TGTGCCAGCAGCACACCCACAGATACGCAGTATTTT; cdr3_aa: CASSTPTDTQYF
j_call: TRBJ1-2; clone_size: NA; v_call: TRBV7-2; d_call: TRBD1; cdr3_nt: TGTGCCAGCAGCTTACAGGGGGCTAACTATGGCTACACCTTC; cdr3_aa: CASSLQGANYGYTF
j_call: TRBJ2-7; clone_size: NA; v_call: TRBV5-1; d_call: TRBD2; cdr3_nt: TGCGCCAGCAGCTTGGTTGCTAGCGGGAGGAATCCGTTGGAGCAGTACTTC; cdr3_aa: CASSLVASGRNPLEQYF
j_call: TRBJ1-2; clone_size: NA; v_call: TRBV19; d_call: NA; cdr3_nt: TGTGCCAGTAGTACCCCGGGACAATCGGACGGAGGCTACACCTTC; cdr3_aa: CASSTPGQSDGGYTF
j_call: TRBJ2-7; clone_size: NA; v_call: TRBV5-1; d_call: NA; cdr3_nt: TGCGCCAGCAGCTGGGGAGGCTACGAGCAGTACTTC; cdr3_aa: CASSWGGYEQYF
j_call: TRBJ2-7; clone_size: NA; v_call: TRBV7-9; d_call: NA; cdr3_nt: TGTGCCAGCAGTGGACAGTCCTACGAGCAGTACTTC; cdr3_aa: CASSGQSYEQYF
j_call: TRBJ2-1; clone_size: NA; v_call: TRBV7-2; d_call: NA; cdr3_nt: TGTGCCAGCAGCTTACTCCCAGAATCTGAGCAGTTCTTC; cdr3_aa: CASSLLPESEQFF
j_call: TRBJ2-5; clone_size: NA; v_call: TRBV7-2; d_call: NA; cdr3_nt: TGTGCCAGCAGCTTATCGGGACATCCAGGGGAGACCCAGTACTTC; cdr3_aa: CASSLSGHPGETQYF
j_call: TRBJ2-3; clone_size: NA; v_call: TRBV7-2; d_call: TRBD2; cdr3_nt: TGTGCCAGCAGCTCCCGGACTAGCGCCCTTCTAAATACGCAGTATTTT; cdr3_aa: CASSSRTSALLNTQYF
j_call: TRBJ1-1; clone_size: NA; v_call: TRBV18; d_call: TRBD1; cdr3_nt: TGTGCCAGCTCACTGGACAGGGTCGACACTGAAGCTTTCTTT; cdr3_aa: CASSLDRVDTEAFF
j_call: TRBJ1-1; clone_size: NA; v_call: TRBV19; d_call: TRBD1; cdr3_nt: TGTGCCAGTAGTAGGCGAAGACAGGGGATGAACACTGAAGCTTTCTTT; cdr3_aa: CASSRRRQGMNTEAFF
j_call: TRBJ2-7; clone_size: NA; v_call: TRBV11-3; d_call: TRBD1; cdr3_nt: TGTGCCAGCAGCTCTGTGGACAGGAATACCTTTAATCCTACCTACGAGCAGTACTTC; cdr3_aa: CASSSVDRNTFNPTYEQYF
j_call: TRBJ2-2; clone_size: NA; v_call: TRBV7-3; d_call: TRBD1; cdr3_nt: TGTGCCAGCAGCTTAACTGGTACAGGGGCGAACACCGGGGAGCTGTTTTTT; cdr3_aa: CASSLTGTGANTGELFF
j_call: TRBJ1-2; clone_size: NA; v_call: TRBV10-3; d_call: TRBD1; cdr3_nt: TGTGCCATCAGTGAGACAGGGGGCGGCGGCTACACCTTC; cdr3_aa: CAISETGGGGYTF
j_call: TRBJ2-2; clone_size: once; v_call: TRBV5-1; d_call: NA; cdr3_nt: TGCGCCAGCAGCTTGGACAGACCGAACACCGGGGAGCTGTTTTTT; cdr3_aa: CASSLDRPNTGELFF
j_call: TRBJ1-5; clone_size: NA; v_call: TRBV28; d_call: TRBD1; cdr3_nt: TGTGCCAGCAGTCGGACAGGGGGCGGTCAGCCCCAGCATTTT; cdr3_aa: CASSRTGGGQPQHF
j_call: TRBJ2-1; clone_size: NA; v_call: TRBV10-1; d_call: TRBD2; cdr3_nt: TGCGCCAGCACCACGAGGGGCCTAGCGGGAGGGAATCATGAGCAGTTCTTC; cdr3_aa: CASTTRGLAGGNHEQFF
j_call: TRBJ2-2; clone_size: NA; v_call: TRBV3-1/TRBV3-2; d_call: TRBD1; cdr3_nt: TGTGCCAGCAGCTGGACAGGCACGAACACCGGGGAGCTGTTTTTT; cdr3_aa: CASSWTGTNTGELFF
j_call: TRBJ1-2; clone_size: NA; v_call: TRBV4-3; d_call: NA; cdr3_nt: TGCGCCAGCAGCCAAGATTGGGGGGGCGTTTATGGCTACACCTTC; cdr3_aa: CASSQDWGGVYGYTF
j_call: TRBJ1-3; clone_size: NA; v_call: TRBV19; d_call: NA; cdr3_nt: TGTGCCAGTAGTATGGGAGCGAGGCAGACTGGAAACACCATATATTTT; cdr3_aa: CASSMGARQTGNTIYF
j_call: TRBJ2-3; clone_size: NA; v_call: TRBV13; d_call: NA; cdr3_nt: TGTGCCAGCAGTTCGACAGGTAGTCGGACAGATACGCAGTATTTT; cdr3_aa: CASSSTGSRTDTQYF
j_call: TRBJ2-1; clone_size: NA; v_call: TRBV11-2; d_call: NA; cdr3_nt: TGTGCCAGCGCCGAAGCTTACAATGAGCAGTTCTTC; cdr3_aa: CASAEAYNEQFF
j_call: TRBJ2-5; clone_size: NA; v_call: TRBV4-3; d_call: TRBD2; cdr3_nt: TGCGCCACTCCGCACCGACTAGCGGACCTCCAAGAGACCCAGTACTTC; cdr3_aa: CATPHRLADLQETQYF
j_call: TRBJ2-7; clone_size: NA; v_call: TRBV29-1; d_call: NA; cdr3_nt: TGCAGCCCAACCTGCAAGCCCTACGAGCAGTACTTC; cdr3_aa: CSPTCKPYEQYF
j_call: TRBJ1-1; clone_size: few; v_call: TRBV28; d_call: NA; cdr3_nt: NA; cdr3_aa: CASSSSIGREAFF
j_call: TRBJ2-7; clone_size: NA; v_call: TRBV18; d_call: NA; cdr3_nt: TGTGCCAGCTCACCCCGATCACAGGGCATTTCCTACGAGCAGTACTTC; cdr3_aa: CASSPRSQGISYEQYF
j_call: TRBJ2-1; clone_size: NA; v_call: TRBV19; d_call: TRBD1; cdr3_nt: TGTGCCAGTAGTATCAGTGACAGGGCTTTTCGGGAGCAGTTCTTC; cdr3_aa: CASSISDRAFREQFF
j_call: TRBJ1-1; clone_size: NA; v_call: TRBV5-1; d_call: NA; cdr3_nt: TGCGCCAGCAGCTTGGACCCCTTGGCAGTCACCTCTGAAGCTTTCTTT; cdr3_aa: CASSLDPLAVTSEAFF
j_call: TRBJ2-2; clone_size: NA; v_call: TRBV24-1; d_call: TRBD2; cdr3_nt: TGTGCCACCATGACCGCCGCGGGAGGGGAAAGCACCGGGGAGCTGTTTTTT; cdr3_aa: CATMTAAGGESTGELFF
j_call: TRBJ2-1; clone_size: NA; v_call: TRBV18; d_call: TRBD2; cdr3_nt: TGTGCCAGCTCACCCGGGGGGGGGAATGAGCAGTTCTTC; cdr3_aa: CASSPGGGNEQFF
j_call: TRBJ1-1; clone_size: NA; v_call: TRBV28; d_call: NA; cdr3_nt: TGTGCCAGCAGCTCGACGGCGGCTTACACTGAAGCTTTCTTT; cdr3_aa: CASSSTAAYTEAFF
j_call: TRBJ1-1; clone_size: NA; v_call: TRBV1; d_call: NA; cdr3_nt: TGCACCAGCAGCCCAGGACAGCTAAATAACACTGAAGCTTTCTTT; cdr3_aa: CTSSPGQLNNTEAFF
j_call: TRBJ1-2; clone_size: few; v_call: TRBV5-1; d_call: NA; cdr3_nt: TGCGCCAGCAGCTTGGGGGCAGACTATGGCTACACCTTC; cdr3_aa: CASSLGADYGYTF
j_call: TRBJ2-5; clone_size: NA; v_call: TRBV6-5; d_call: TRBD2; cdr3_nt: TGTGCCAGCAGTCTCAATTCGGGGGGTCCGGGGACCCAGTACTTC; cdr3_aa: CASSLNSGGPGTQYF
j_call: TRBJ2-1; clone_size: NA; v_call: TRBV2; d_call: NA; cdr3_nt: TGTGCCAGCAGTGCTAATCTGTACAATGAGCAGTTCTTC; cdr3_aa: CASSANLYNEQFF
j_call: TRBJ2-7; clone_size: NA; v_call: TRBV7-2; d_call: NA; cdr3_nt: TGTGCCAGCAGCTTCCCACCCCTAAGCGAGCAGTACTTC; cdr3_aa: CASSFPPLSEQYF
j_call: TRBJ2-7; clone_size: NA; v_call: TRBV7-2; d_call: NA; cdr3_nt: TGTGCCAGCAGCTTAGTTAGCGCAGCCTACGAGCAGTACTTC; cdr3_aa: CASSLVSAAYEQYF